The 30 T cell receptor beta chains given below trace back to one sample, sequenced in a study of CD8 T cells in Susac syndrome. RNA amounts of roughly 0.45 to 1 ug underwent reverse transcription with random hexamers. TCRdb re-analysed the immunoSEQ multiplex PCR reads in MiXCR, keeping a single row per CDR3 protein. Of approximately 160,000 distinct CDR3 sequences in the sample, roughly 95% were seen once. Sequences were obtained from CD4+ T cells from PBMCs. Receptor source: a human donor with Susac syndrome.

The CDR3, as DNA: TGCAGCGCCGGAGACAGGGGAGGTAGCAATCAGCCCCAGCATTTT. Translating gives CSAGDRGGSNQPQHF. The chain combines TRBV29-1 with TRBJ1-5; 8 bases fit TRBD1. In germline, CDR1 is SQVTM, CDR2 ANQGSEA. This CDR3 has 15 amino acids. Trimming removed 7 bases from V and 0 bases from J; junction bases left unmatched: 8.

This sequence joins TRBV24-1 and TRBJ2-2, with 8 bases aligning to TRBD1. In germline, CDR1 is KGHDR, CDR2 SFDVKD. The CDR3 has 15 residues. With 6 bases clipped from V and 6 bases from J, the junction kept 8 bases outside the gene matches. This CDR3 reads CATSLGQGRAGELFF. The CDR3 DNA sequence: TGTGCCACCAGTCTAGGACAGGGACGCGCCGGGGAGCTGTTTTTT.

As DNA, the CDR3 is TGTGCCAGCAGGATACGATATCGGGACGAAGCTTTCTTT. Amino acids: CASRIRYRDEAFF. V is TRBV2 and J is TRBJ1-1, with D tentatively TRBD1 (5 bases). V was trimmed by 6 bases and J by 8 bases, leaving 16 bases between them. This CDR3 region has 13 residues. The germline V gene has CDR1 SNHLY and CDR2 FYNNEI.

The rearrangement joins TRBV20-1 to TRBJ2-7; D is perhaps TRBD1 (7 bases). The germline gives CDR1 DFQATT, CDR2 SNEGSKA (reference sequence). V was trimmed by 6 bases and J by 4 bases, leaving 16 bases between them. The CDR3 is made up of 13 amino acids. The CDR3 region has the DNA TGCAGTGCGGGGGGACAGATTGATTACGAGCAGTACGTC. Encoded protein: CSAGGQIDYEQYV.

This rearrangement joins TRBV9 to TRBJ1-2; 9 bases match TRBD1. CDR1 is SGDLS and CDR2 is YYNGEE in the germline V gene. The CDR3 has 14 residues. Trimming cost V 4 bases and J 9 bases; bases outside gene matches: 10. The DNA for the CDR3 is TGTGCCAGCAGCCCCGAATACAGGGGGCGTAGCTACACCTTC. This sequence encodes CASSPEYRGRSYTF.

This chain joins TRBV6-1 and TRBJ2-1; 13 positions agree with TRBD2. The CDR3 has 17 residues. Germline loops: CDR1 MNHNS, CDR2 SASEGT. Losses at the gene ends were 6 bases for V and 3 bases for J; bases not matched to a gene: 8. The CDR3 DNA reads TGTGCCAGCAGCCCCGGACTAGCGGGGGAAAACTACAATGAGCAGTTCTTC. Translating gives CASSPGLAGENYNEQFF.

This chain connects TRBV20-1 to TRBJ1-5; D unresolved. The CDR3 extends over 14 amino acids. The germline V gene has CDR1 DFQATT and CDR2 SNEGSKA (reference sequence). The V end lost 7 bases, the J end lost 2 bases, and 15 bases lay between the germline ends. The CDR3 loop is CSVSRGARNQPQHF. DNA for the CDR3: TGCAGTGTTAGCCGGGGTGCACGCAATCAGCCCCAGCATTTT.

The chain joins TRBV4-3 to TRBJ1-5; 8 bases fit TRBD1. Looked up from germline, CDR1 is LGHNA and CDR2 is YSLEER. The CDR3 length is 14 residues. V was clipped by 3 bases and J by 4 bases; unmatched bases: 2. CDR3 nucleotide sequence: TGCGCCAGCAGCCAGGACAGGGTAAATCAGCCCCAGCATTTT. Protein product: CASSQDRVNQPQHF.

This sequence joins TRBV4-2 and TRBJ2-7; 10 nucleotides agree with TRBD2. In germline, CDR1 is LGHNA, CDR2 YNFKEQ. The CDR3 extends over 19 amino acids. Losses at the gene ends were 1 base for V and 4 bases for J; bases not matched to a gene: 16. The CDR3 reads CASSQGSVLAGTKYYEQYF. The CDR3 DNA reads TGTGCCAGCAGCCAAGGGTCTGTACTAGCGGGAACTAAGTATTACGAGCAGTACTTC.

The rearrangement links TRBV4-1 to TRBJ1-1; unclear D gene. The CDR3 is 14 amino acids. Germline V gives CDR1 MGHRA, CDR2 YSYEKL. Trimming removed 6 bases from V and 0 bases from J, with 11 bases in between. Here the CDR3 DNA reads TGCGCCAGCAGAGCGGAACAGATGAACACTGAAGCTTTCTTT. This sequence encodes CASRAEQMNTEAFF.

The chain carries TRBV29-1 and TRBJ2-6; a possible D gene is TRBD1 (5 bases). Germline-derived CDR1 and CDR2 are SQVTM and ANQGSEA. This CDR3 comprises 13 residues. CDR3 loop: CSAQGSGANVLTF. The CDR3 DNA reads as TGCAGTGCTCAGGGCTCTGGGGCCAACGTCCTGACTTTC.

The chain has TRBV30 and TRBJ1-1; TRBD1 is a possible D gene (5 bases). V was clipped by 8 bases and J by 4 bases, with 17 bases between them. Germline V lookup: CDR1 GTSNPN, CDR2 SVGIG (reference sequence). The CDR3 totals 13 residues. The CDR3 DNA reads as TGTGCCAGGGACCGTTCCCCTTCCACTGAAGCTTTCTTT. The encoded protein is CARDRSPSTEAFF.

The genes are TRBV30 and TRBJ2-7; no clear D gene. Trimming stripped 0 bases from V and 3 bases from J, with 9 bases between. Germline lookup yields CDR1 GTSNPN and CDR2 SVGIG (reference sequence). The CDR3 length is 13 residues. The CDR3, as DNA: TGTGCCTGGAGTGTTAGATCGGTCTACGAGCAGTACTTC. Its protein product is CAWSVRSVYEQYF.

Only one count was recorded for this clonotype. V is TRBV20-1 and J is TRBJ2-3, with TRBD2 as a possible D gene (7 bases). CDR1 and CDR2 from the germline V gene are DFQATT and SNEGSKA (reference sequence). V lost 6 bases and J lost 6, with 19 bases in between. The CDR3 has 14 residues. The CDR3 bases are TGCAGTGCCCTTGACGGGGGGCACATCGATACGCAGTATTTT. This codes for CSALDGGHIDTQYF.

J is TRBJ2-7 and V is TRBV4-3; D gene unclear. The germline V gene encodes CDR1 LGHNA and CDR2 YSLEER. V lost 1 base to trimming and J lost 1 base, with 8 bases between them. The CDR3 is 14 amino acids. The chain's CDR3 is CASSQVVYSYEQYF. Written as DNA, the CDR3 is TGCGCCAGCAGCCAAGTGGTCTATTCCTACGAGCAGTACTTC.

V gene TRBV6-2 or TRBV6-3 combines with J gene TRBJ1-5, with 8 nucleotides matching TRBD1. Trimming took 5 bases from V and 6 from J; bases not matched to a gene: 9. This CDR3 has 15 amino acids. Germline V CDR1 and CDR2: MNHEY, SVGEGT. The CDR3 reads CASSTRGQGGQPQHF. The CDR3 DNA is TGTGCCAGCAGTACCAGAGGACAGGGCGGTCAGCCCCAGCATTTT.

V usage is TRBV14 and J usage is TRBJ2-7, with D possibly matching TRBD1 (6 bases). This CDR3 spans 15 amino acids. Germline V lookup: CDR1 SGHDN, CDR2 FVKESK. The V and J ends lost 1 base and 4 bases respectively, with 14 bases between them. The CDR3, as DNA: TGTGCCAGCAGCCAAGTTCACAGGGCTCTGTACGAGCAGTACTTC. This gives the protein CASSQVHRALYEQYF. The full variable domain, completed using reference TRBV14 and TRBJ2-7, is EAGVTQFPSHSVIEKGQTVTLRCDPISGHDNLYWYRRVMGKEIKFLLHFVKESKQDESGMPNNRFLAERTGGTYSTLKVQPAELEDSGVYFCASSQVHRALYEQYFGPGTRLTVT.

The CDR3 region is CAISGGNIQYF. The CDR3 DNA is TGTGCCATCAGTGGGGGAAACATTCAGTACTTC. The chain is built from TRBV10-3 and TRBJ2-4, with D unresolved. There are 11 residues in the CDR3. V was clipped by 4 bases and J by 6 bases, with 4 bases between them. Germline V gene lookup returns CDR1 ENHRY and CDR2 SYGVKD.

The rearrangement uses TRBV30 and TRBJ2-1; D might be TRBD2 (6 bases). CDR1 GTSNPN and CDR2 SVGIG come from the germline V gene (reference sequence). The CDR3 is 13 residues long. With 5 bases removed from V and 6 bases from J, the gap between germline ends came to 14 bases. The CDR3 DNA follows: TGTGCCTGGGACCGGGACTCGACCAATGAGCAGTTCTTC. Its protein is CAWDRDSTNEQFF.

DNA of the CDR3: TGTGCCAGCAGCCAAGCGGGATTCGGGCCCTACGAGCAGTACTTC. Translating gives CASSQAGFGPYEQYF. V gene TRBV3-1 combines with J gene TRBJ2-7; perhaps TRBD2 as D (5 bases). Germline CDR1 and CDR2: LGHDT and YNNKEL (reference sequence). The V end lost 1 base, the J end lost 2 bases, and 12 bases lay between the germline ends. The CDR3 extends over 15 amino acids.

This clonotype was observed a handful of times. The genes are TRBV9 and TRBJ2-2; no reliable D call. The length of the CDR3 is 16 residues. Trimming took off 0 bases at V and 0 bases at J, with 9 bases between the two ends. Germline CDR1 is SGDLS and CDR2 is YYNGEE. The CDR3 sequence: CASSVEPGPNTGELFF. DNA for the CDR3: TGTGCCAGCAGCGTAGAACCGGGTCCGAACACCGGGGAGCTGTTTTTT.

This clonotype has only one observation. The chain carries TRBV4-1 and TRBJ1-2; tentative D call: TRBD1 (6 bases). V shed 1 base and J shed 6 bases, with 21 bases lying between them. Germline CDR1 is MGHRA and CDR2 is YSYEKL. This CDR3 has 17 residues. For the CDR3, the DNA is TGCGCCAGCAGCCAAGGAGGTCCGAACAGGGTAAAGCATGGCTACACCTTC. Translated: CASSQGGPNRVKHGYTF.

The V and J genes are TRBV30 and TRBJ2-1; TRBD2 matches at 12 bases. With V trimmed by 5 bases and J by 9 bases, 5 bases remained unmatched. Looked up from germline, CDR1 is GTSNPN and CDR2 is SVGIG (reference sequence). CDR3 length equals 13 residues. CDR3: CAWSTSGRTEQFF. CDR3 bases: TGTGCCTGGTCGACTAGCGGGAGAACTGAGCAGTTCTTC.

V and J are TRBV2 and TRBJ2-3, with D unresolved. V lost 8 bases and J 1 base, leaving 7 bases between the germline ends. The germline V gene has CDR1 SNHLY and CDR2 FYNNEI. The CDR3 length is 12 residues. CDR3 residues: CASGRGTDTQYF. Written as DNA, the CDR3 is TGTGCCAGCGGCCGCGGCACAGATACGCAGTATTTT. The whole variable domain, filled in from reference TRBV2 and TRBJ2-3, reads EPEVTQTPSHQVTQMGQEVILRCVPISNHLYFYWYRQILGQKVEFLVSFYNNEISEKSEIFDDQFSVERPDGSNFTLKIRSTKLEDSAMYFCASGRGTDTQYFGPGTRLTVL.

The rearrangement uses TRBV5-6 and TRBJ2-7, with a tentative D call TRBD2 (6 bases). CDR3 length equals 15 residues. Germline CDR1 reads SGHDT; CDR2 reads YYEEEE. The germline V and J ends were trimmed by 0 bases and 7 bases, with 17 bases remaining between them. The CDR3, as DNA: TGTGCCAGCAGCTTGGGGCGGGGATCCTCTAAAGAGCAGTACTTC. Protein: CASSLGRGSSKEQYF.

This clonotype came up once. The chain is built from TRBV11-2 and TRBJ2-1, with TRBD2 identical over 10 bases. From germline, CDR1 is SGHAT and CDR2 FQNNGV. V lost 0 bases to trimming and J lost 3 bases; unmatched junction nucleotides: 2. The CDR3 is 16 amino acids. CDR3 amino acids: CASSLEASGGYNEQFF. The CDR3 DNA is TGTGCCAGCAGCTTAGAGGCTAGCGGGGGCTACAATGAGCAGTTCTTC.

The CDR3 nucleotides read TGTGCCAGCAATTGGGGCCCGGGCACAGATACGCAGTATTTT. This gives the protein CASNWGPGTDTQYF. The chain is built from TRBV12-3 or TRBV12-4 and TRBJ2-3; D might be TRBD1 (5 bases). There are 14 residues in the CDR3. V was trimmed by 7 bases and J by 1 base, leaving 12 bases between them.

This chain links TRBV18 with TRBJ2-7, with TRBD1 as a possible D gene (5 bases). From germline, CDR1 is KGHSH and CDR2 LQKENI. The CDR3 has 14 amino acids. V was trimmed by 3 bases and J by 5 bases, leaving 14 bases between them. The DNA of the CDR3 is TGTGCCAGCTCACCCAGGGAACCCCTCGACGAGCAGTACTTC. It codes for CASSPREPLDEQYF.

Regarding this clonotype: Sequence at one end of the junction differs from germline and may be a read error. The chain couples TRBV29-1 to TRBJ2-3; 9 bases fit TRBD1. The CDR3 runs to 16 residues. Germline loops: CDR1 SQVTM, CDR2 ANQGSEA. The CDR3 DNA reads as TGCAGCGTAGAAGTAGGGACAGGGCTTAGTCCAGATACGCAGTATTTT. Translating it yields CSVEVGTGLSPDTQYF.

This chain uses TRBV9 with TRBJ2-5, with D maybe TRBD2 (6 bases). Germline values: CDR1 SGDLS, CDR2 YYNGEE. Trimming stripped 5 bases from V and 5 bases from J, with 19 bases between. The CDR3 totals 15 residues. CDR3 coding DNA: TGTGCCAGCAGTGGGCTAGCGTCCTTAAGGGAGACCCAGTACTTC. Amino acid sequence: CASSGLASLRETQYF.